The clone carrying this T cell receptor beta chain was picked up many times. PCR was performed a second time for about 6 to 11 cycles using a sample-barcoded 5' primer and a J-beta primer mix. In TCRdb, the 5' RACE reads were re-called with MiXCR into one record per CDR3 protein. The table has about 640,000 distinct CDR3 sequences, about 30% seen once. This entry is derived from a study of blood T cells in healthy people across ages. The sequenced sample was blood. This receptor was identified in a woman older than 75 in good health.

DNA of the CDR3: TGTGCCATCAGTGATACGGCGGGTCGTAGTACTAGCTACACCTTC. Translating gives CAISDTAGRSTSYTF. The chain uses TRBV10-3 and TRBJ1-2; D is unresolved. V gave up 3 bases and J gave up 9 bases, with 20 bases separating them. Germline CDR1 is ENHRY and CDR2 is SYGVKD. The CDR3 is made up of 15 amino acids.